A selection of T cell receptor beta chains follows, all from one sample in a study of OX40 agonist ivuxolimab in advanced cancers. Clones were sequenced by immunoSEQ multiplex PCR, and TCRdb holds only the in-frame ones, with some missing. The data contain tens of thousands of clones, around 85% of them singletons. The material sequenced was CD4+ or CD8+ T cells sorted from blood, taken in a trial of the OX40 agonist ivuxolimab. The receptors shown here come from an adult with an advanced solid tumor such as melanoma, head and neck, liver or kidney cancer. Both conserved end residues are part of each CDR3. D genes are given only for firm matches. Clone size is given for some rows only: seen once, a few or many times, or a class if the clone is expanded.

J gene: TRBJ2-2
clone size: .
D gene: .
V gene: TRBV5-1
CDR3 DNA: TGCGCCAGCAGCCTTAGGACAGATATACCCCGAACCGGGGAGCTGTTTTTT
CDR3 protein: CASSLRTDIPRTGELFF

J gene: TRBJ2-2
clone size: few
D gene: TRBD1
V gene: TRBV5-1
CDR3 DNA: TGCGCCAGCAGCTTGGCCTCGGGACAGGTGTCCGGGGAGCTGTTTTTT
CDR3 protein: CASSLASGQVSGELFF

J gene: TRBJ1-5
clone size: once
D gene: TRBD1
V gene: TRBV28
CDR3 DNA: TGTGCCAGCCGAAAGGAAAGGGGGCCCGGCAATCAGCCCCAGCATTTT
CDR3 protein: CASRKERGPGNQPQHF

J gene: TRBJ1-4
clone size: .
D gene: .
V gene: TRBV6-1
CDR3 DNA: TGTGCCAGCAGTGTCCAGAAAGGTACCGCAACTAATGAAAAACTGTTTTTT
CDR3 protein: CASSVQKGTATNEKLFF

J gene: TRBJ1-3
clone size: .
D gene: TRBD1
V gene: TRBV5-1
CDR3 DNA: TGCGCCAGCAGCTTGAGGGGACAGGGGGCTGGAAACACCATATATTTT
CDR3 protein: CASSLRGQGAGNTIYF

J gene: TRBJ2-3
clone size: .
D gene: .
V gene: TRBV6-5
CDR3 DNA: TGTGCCAGCAGTAACCGGGACAACAGGGCAGATACGCAGTATTTT
CDR3 protein: CASSNRDNRADTQYF

J gene: TRBJ2-3
clone size: .
D gene: .
V gene: TRBV5-1
CDR3 DNA: TGCGCCAGCAGCTTGGTAGGGCAGGGTAGGGATACGCAGTATTTT
CDR3 protein: CASSLVGQGRDTQYF

J gene: TRBJ2-7
clone size: .
D gene: .
V gene: TRBV7-8
CDR3 DNA: TGTGCCAGCAGCTCGCCAAAATACGAGCAGTACTTC
CDR3 protein: CASSSPKYEQYF

J gene: TRBJ2-5
clone size: few
D gene: TRBD2
V gene: TRBV7-8
CDR3 DNA: TGTGCCAGCAGCTTAGGCCTAGCGGGGGGAGAGACCCAGTACTTC
CDR3 protein: CASSLGLAGGETQYF

J gene: TRBJ2-7
clone size: once
D gene: .
V gene: TRBV7-2
CDR3 DNA: TGTGCCAGCAGCTTAGGCAGCGCGGCAACCTACGAGCAGTACTTC
CDR3 protein: CASSLGSAATYEQYF

J gene: TRBJ1-5
clone size: .
D gene: .
V gene: TRBV9
CDR3 DNA: TGTGCCAGCAGAGAGCTTCTTCGGGGCGCGAGCAATCAGCCCCAGCATTTT
CDR3 protein: CASRELLRGASNQPQHF

J gene: TRBJ1-2
clone size: .
D gene: .
V gene: TRBV15
CDR3 DNA: TGTGCCACCAGCAGAGCAGAGGTCTATGGCTACACCTTC
CDR3 protein: CATSRAEVYGYTF

J gene: TRBJ2-7
clone size: .
D gene: TRBD2
V gene: TRBV25-1
CDR3 DNA: TGTGCCAGCAGCCAAGGGTATAGCGGGAGCTTCGAGCAGTACTTC
CDR3 protein: CASSQGYSGSFEQYF

J gene: TRBJ2-4
clone size: .
D gene: .
V gene: TRBV11-1
CDR3 DNA: TGTGCCAGCAGCTCCGGCCTAAACATTCAGTACTTC
CDR3 protein: CASSSGLNIQYF

J gene: TRBJ2-7
clone size: .
D gene: .
V gene: TRBV2
CDR3 DNA: TGTGCCAGCAGTGAAGAGGCACAACTCTACGAGCAGTACTTC
CDR3 protein: CASSEEAQLYEQYF

J gene: TRBJ2-7
clone size: .
D gene: TRBD2
V gene: TRBV7-2
CDR3 DNA: TGTGCCAGCAGCCCTGAACCCGGACTAGTCTACGAGCAGTACTTC
CDR3 protein: CASSPEPGLVYEQYF

J gene: TRBJ2-1
clone size: .
D gene: TRBD2
V gene: TRBV9
CDR3 DNA: TGTGCCAGCAGCGTCCCGACAGGTGGGACTAGCGGGCCCTACAATGAGCAGTTCTTC
CDR3 protein: CASSVPTGGTSGPYNEQFF

J gene: TRBJ2-1
clone size: .
D gene: TRBD1
V gene: TRBV7-6
CDR3 DNA: TGTGCCAGCAGCCCAGCCGGGACAGGGATCGGGTACAATGAGCAGTTCTTC
CDR3 protein: CASSPAGTGIGYNEQFF

J gene: TRBJ2-1
clone size: few
D gene: .
V gene: TRBV5-4
CDR3 DNA: TGTGCCAGCAGCCTCGCCGGGACGGAGTCCCATGAGCAGTTCTTC
CDR3 protein: CASSLAGTESHEQFF

J gene: TRBJ2-5
clone size: .
D gene: TRBD2
V gene: TRBV14
CDR3 DNA: TGTGCCAGCAGCCAAGGTAGACTAGCGGAATTCCAAGAGACCCAGTACTTC
CDR3 protein: CASSQGRLAEFQETQYF

J gene: TRBJ1-6
clone size: .
D gene: TRBD1
V gene: TRBV28
CDR3 DNA: TGTGCCAGCAGTTTCCACAGACAGGGGGACTCACCCCTCCACTTT
CDR3 protein: CASSFHRQGDSPLHF

J gene: TRBJ1-2
clone size: .
D gene: .
V gene: TRBV4-1
CDR3 DNA: TGCGCCAGCAGCCTCCTTGGATGGGGTGGCTACACCTTC
CDR3 protein: CASSLLGWGGYTF

J gene: TRBJ2-1
clone size: .
D gene: .
V gene: TRBV12-2
CDR3 DNA: TGTGCAAGTCGCTTAGAGTTTAGGCAGTTCTTC
CDR3 protein: CASRLEFRQFF

J gene: TRBJ2-7
clone size: .
D gene: .
V gene: TRBV29-1
CDR3 DNA: TGCAGCGTTGATTTAGGGATAGTCTACGAGCAGTACTTC
CDR3 protein: CSVDLGIVYEQYF

J gene: TRBJ2-1
clone size: once
D gene: TRBD1
V gene: TRBV5-1
CDR3 DNA: TGCGCCAGCAGCTGGGGACAGGGGGCAGCAAATGAGCAGTTCTTC
CDR3 protein: CASSWGQGAANEQFF

J gene: TRBJ2-3
clone size: once
D gene: TRBD2
V gene: TRBV13
CDR3 DNA: TGTGCCAGCAGCATGCAACTAGCGGGGGGAGATACGCAGTATTTT
CDR3 protein: CASSMQLAGGDTQYF

J gene: TRBJ1-2
clone size: once
D gene: .
V gene: TRBV6-6
CDR3 DNA: TGTGCCAGCAGTTACAGGCAGAGTGCCTGGGGATATGGCTACACCTTC
CDR3 protein: CASSYRQSAWGYGYTF

J gene: TRBJ2-1
clone size: .
D gene: TRBD2
V gene: TRBV4-3
CDR3 DNA: TGCGCCAGCAGCCAAGGTTTTAGCGGGAGTTTTGGTGAGCAGTTCTTC
CDR3 protein: CASSQGFSGSFGEQFF

J gene: TRBJ2-1
clone size: once
D gene: .
V gene: TRBV28
CDR3 DNA: TGTGCCAGTCATCCCAGGGGCGGAACCACCTACAATGAGCAGTTCTTC
CDR3 protein: CASHPRGGTTYNEQFF

J gene: TRBJ1-5
clone size: .
D gene: .
V gene: TRBV5-6
CDR3 DNA: TGTGCCAGCAGCTCCAGTCCCAATCAGCCCCAGCATTTT
CDR3 protein: CASSSSPNQPQHF

J gene: TRBJ1-5
clone size: .
D gene: TRBD1
V gene: TRBV19
CDR3 DNA: TGTGCCAGTAGTATGGGAGACAGGGTTGGCATTCAGCCCCAGCATTTT
CDR3 protein: CASSMGDRVGIQPQHF

J gene: TRBJ1-3
clone size: .
D gene: .
V gene: TRBV27
CDR3 DNA: TGTGCCAGCAGTCGCATCTGGGGTTCTGGAAACACCATATATTTT
CDR3 protein: CASSRIWGSGNTIYF

J gene: TRBJ1-4
clone size: .
D gene: TRBD1
V gene: TRBV5-1
CDR3 DNA: TGCGCCAGCAGCACCGGACAGGGGCACAATAATGAAAAACTGTTTTTT
CDR3 protein: CASSTGQGHNNEKLFF

J gene: TRBJ2-5
clone size: .
D gene: .
V gene: TRBV7-8
CDR3 DNA: TGTGCCAGCAGCGAATCCAATCCCAAATTAGGAGAGACCCAGTACTTC
CDR3 protein: CASSESNPKLGETQYF

J gene: TRBJ1-2
clone size: .
D gene: .
V gene: TRBV2
CDR3 DNA: TGTGCCAGCAGCCGATTAAATGGCTACACCTTC
CDR3 protein: CASSRLNGYTF

J gene: TRBJ2-3
clone size: .
D gene: .
V gene: TRBV5-1
CDR3 DNA: TGCGCCAGCAGCTTGGATAGTACGGGGCCCACAGATACGCAGTATTTT
CDR3 protein: CASSLDSTGPTDTQYF

J gene: TRBJ1-2
clone size: .
D gene: .
V gene: TRBV27
CDR3 DNA: TGTGCCAGCAGTTTAAAAGGGGGGAACTATGGCTACACCTTC
CDR3 protein: CASSLKGGNYGYTF

J gene: TRBJ1-4
clone size: .
D gene: .
V gene: TRBV7-9
CDR3 DNA: TGTGCCAGCAGCCTACCGTCGGGAGTAACGGAAAAACTGTTTTTT
CDR3 protein: CASSLPSGVTEKLFF

J gene: TRBJ2-2
clone size: few
D gene: TRBD2
V gene: TRBV27
CDR3 DNA: TGTGCCAGCCGCCCAGCGGGAGGAGGGAACACCGGGGAGCTGTTTTTT
CDR3 protein: CASRPAGGGNTGELFF

J gene: TRBJ2-6
clone size: .
D gene: TRBD1
V gene: TRBV6-6
CDR3 DNA: TGTGCCAGCGTACAGGGGGATCACTCTGGGGCCAACGTCCTGACTTTC
CDR3 protein: CASVQGDHSGANVLTF

J gene: TRBJ1-1
clone size: once
D gene: .
V gene: TRBV7-2
CDR3 DNA: TGTGCCAGCAGCTTGCAATGGGGTATTGACACTGAAGCTTTCTTT
CDR3 protein: CASSLQWGIDTEAFF

J gene: TRBJ1-2
clone size: .
D gene: .
V gene: TRBV19
CDR3 DNA: TGTGCCAGTAGTACCCCTCAAACGGTCTATGGCTACACCTTC
CDR3 protein: CASSTPQTVYGYTF

J gene: TRBJ2-1
clone size: .
D gene: TRBD1
V gene: TRBV5-1
CDR3 DNA: TGCGCCAGCAGCTGGGCCGGGACAGGGAATGAGCAGTTCTTC
CDR3 protein: CASSWAGTGNEQFF

J gene: TRBJ1-6
clone size: once
D gene: .
V gene: TRBV4-1
CDR3 DNA: TGCGCCAGCAGTCCTGTTCTGATTCCACCCCTCCACTTT
CDR3 protein: CASSPVLIPPLHF